The 16 T cell receptor beta chains in this list originate from one sample, sequenced in a study of cytomegalovirus exposure and HLA in healthy donors. Primers for the PCR totalled 60 Vbeta and 13 Jbeta. Sequenced by immunoSEQ multiplex PCR; TCRdb stores in-frame clones only, minus some. The sample yields roughly 120,000 clones, approximately 15% seen once. The source material was PBMCs. The receptors here all came from a woman aged 18-29 years in good health and CMV-seronegative.

The genes are TRBV28 and TRBJ2-2; D may be TRBD1 (5 bases). V lost 10 bases and J 5 bases, leaving 17 bases between the germline ends. The CDR3 runs to 14 residues. Germline lookup yields CDR1 MDHEN and CDR2 SYDVKM. The CDR3, as DNA: TGTGCCACCCATAGGCAGGGAACGACCGGGGAGCTGTTTTTT. It encodes CATHRQGTTGELFF.

This rearrangement joins TRBV27 to TRBJ2-7; the match to TRBD2 covers 13 bases. J gave up 0 bases and V 2 bases, and 7 bases lay outside the gene matches. Germline V CDR1 and CDR2: MNHEY, SMNVEV (reference sequence). The CDR3 is 18 residues long. Written as DNA, the CDR3 is TGTGCCAGCAGTTTACAGGCGGGACTAGCGGGAAGCTCCTACGAGCAGTACTTC. Translating gives CASSLQAGLAGSSYEQYF.

This clone was seen a few times. This chain joins TRBV29-1 and TRBJ2-1; 7 bases map to TRBD2. J gave up 0 bases and V 7 bases, and 6 bases lay outside the gene matches. The CDR3 loop spans 14 amino acids. Germline V lookup: CDR1 SQVTM, CDR2 ANQGSEA. The CDR3 reads CSAGGWVSYNEQFF. The CDR3, as DNA: TGCAGCGCCGGGGGGTGGGTCTCCTACAATGAGCAGTTCTTC.

The chain has TRBV28 and TRBJ2-7; D gene uncertain. In germline, CDR1 is MDHEN, CDR2 SYDVKM. The CDR3 has 13 residues. Trimming cost V 6 bases and J 6 bases, with 15 bases left between them. CDR3: CASRAHDATEQYF. The DNA for the CDR3 is TGTGCCAGCAGGGCCCACGATGCCACCGAGCAGTACTTC.

The rearrangement joins TRBV7-9 to TRBJ1-5; TRBD1 is a possible D gene (6 bases). CDR1 and CDR2 (germline): SEHNR, FQNEAQ (reference sequence). V gave up 5 bases and J gave up 6 bases, with 14 bases separating them. The CDR3 covers 14 residues. CDR3 region: CASSGGGAGQPQHF. The CDR3 nucleotides read TGTGCCAGCAGCGGAGGGGGGGCGGGTCAGCCCCAGCATTTT.

The rearrangement uses TRBV30 and TRBJ1-1; no definite D call. V lost 0 bases to trimming and J lost 3 bases, with 20 bases between them. Germline V lookup: CDR1 GTSNPN, CDR2 SVGIG (reference sequence). This CDR3 is 17 amino acids long. CDR3 in amino acids: CAWSVRTLREFHTEAFF. The DNA for the CDR3 is TGTGCCTGGAGTGTACGTACTTTGAGGGAGTTTCACACTGAAGCTTTCTTT.

This clone came up once. The chain carries TRBV19 and TRBJ2-7, with D perhaps matching TRBD1 (6 bases). Trimming cost V 5 bases and J 5 bases, with 19 bases left between them. In germline, CDR1 is LNHDA, CDR2 SQIVND (reference sequence). This CDR3 is built from 15 residues. DNA of the CDR3: TGTGCCAGTAGTCAGGGGCCAGGGGTTCTCCACGAGCAGTACTTC. Encoded protein: CASSQGPGVLHEQYF.

This chain uses TRBV29-1 with TRBJ1-5; 10 bases align to TRBD1. This CDR3 is built from 19 residues. With 7 bases clipped from V and 2 bases from J, the junction kept 20 bases outside the gene matches. CDR1 is SQVTM and CDR2 is ANQGSEA in the germline V gene. For the CDR3, the DNA is TGCAGCGCCATAATCTCCGGGACAGGGGAGGTGTCCGGCAATCAGCCCCAGCATTTT. Protein: CSAIISGTGEVSGNQPQHF.

There are a few counts of this clone. This chain links TRBV7-9 with TRBJ1-2; 8 positions agree with TRBD1. The CDR3 loop spans 15 amino acids. V trimming: 5 bases; J trimming: 6 bases; junction bases outside the gene matches: 11. CDR1 is SEHNR, CDR2 FQNEAQ, per germline (reference sequence). The CDR3, as DNA: TGTGCCAGCAGCCAGATGGAGGACAGGGTTAATGGCTACACCTTC. Protein sequence: CASSQMEDRVNGYTF.

This clone was detected a few times. The chain combines TRBV6-5 with TRBJ2-1, with 9 nucleotides matching TRBD2. The CDR3 covers 16 residues. CDR1 is MNHEY and CDR2 is SVGAGI in the germline V gene. Losses at the gene ends were 2 bases for V and 7 bases for J; bases not matched to a gene: 9. CDR3 amino acids: CASSYDRRAGGNEQFF. The CDR3 coding sequence is TGTGCCAGCAGTTACGACCGACGGGCGGGGGGGAATGAGCAGTTCTTC.

This clone showed up just a few times. The chain has TRBV30 and TRBJ2-7, with 7 bases that match TRBD1. From germline, CDR1 is GTSNPN and CDR2 SVGIG (reference sequence). After removal of 3 bases from V and 5 bases from J, the junction contained 4 bases not matched to a gene. The CDR3 runs to 12 residues. CDR3 DNA sequence: TGTGCCTGGAGGCCTGACAGGGACGAGCAGTACTTC. The encoded protein is CAWRPDRDEQYF.

The rearrangement links TRBV2 to TRBJ2-2; no definite D call. Deletions cut 6 bases from V and 0 bases from J, with 8 bases between. CDR1 and CDR2 (germline): SNHLY, FYNNEI. This CDR3 is 14 amino acids long. The CDR3: CASSPRANTGELFF. CDR3 DNA: TGTGCCAGCAGCCCCCGGGCGAACACCGGGGAGCTGTTTTTT.

V and J are TRBV7-3 and TRBJ2-2, with D tentatively TRBD2 (6 bases). V was shortened by 5 bases and J by 5 bases, with 15 bases between the two germline ends. In germline, CDR1 is SGHTA, CDR2 FQGTGA. The length of the CDR3 is 15 residues. CDR3 in amino acids: CASSPDYSRTGELFF. In DNA, the CDR3 is TGTGCCAGCAGCCCGGACTACTCGAGGACCGGGGAGCTGTTTTTT.

The rearrangement uses TRBV5-1 and TRBJ2-5; no clear D. Germline values: CDR1 SGHRS, CDR2 YFSETQ. V was shortened by 0 bases and J by 4 bases, with 4 bases between the two germline ends. CDR3 length: 12 residues. The CDR3 sequence: CASSLDRETQYF. In DNA, the CDR3 is TGCGCCAGCAGCTTGGATCGAGAGACCCAGTACTTC.

This clone has a handful of counts. The gene calls are TRBV7-8 and TRBJ2-5; D possibly corresponds to TRBD1 (5 bases). Between the trimmed V and J ends, which lost 7 bases and 2 bases, there was a span of 20 bases. CDR1 and CDR2 (germline): SGHVS, FQNEAQ. This CDR3 comprises 16 residues. In DNA form, the CDR3 reads TGTGCCAGCACCTCCATCGTGACTGGGGCGCAAGAGACCCAGTACTTC. This codes for CASTSIVTGAQETQYF.

CDR3 amino acids: CASSVGGQASYEQYF. CDR3 bases: TGTGCCAGCAGCGTAGGCGGACAGGCCTCCTACGAGCAGTACTTC. The chain carries TRBV9 and TRBJ2-7; TRBD1 aligns across 7 bases. The J segment lost 0 bases and the V segment lost 0 bases, leaving 3 bases of the junction unmatched. The CDR3 runs 15 residues. From germline, CDR1 is SGDLS and CDR2 YYNGEE.